Following are 15 T cell receptor beta chains from one sample sequenced in a study of T cell responses to AZD1222 COVID-19 vaccine. This table comes from immunoSEQ multiplex PCR, and its TCRdb copy is limited to in-frame clones, with some not included. The sample records more than 95,000 clones, 92% being singletons. The source material was peripheral blood, sampled 28 days after the second AZD1222 dose. All receptors derive from an adult who received the AZD1222 COVID-19 vaccine.

The chain combines TRBV28 with TRBJ2-7; D unresolved. Trimming pared 6 bases from V and 8 bases from J, leaving 14 bases between. CDR1 is MDHEN, CDR2 SYDVKM, per germline. The CDR3 spans 12 residues. The CDR3 nucleotides read TGTGCCAGCAGCAACCCCCAGAGTAAGCAGTACTTC. This gives the protein CASSNPQSKQYF. Filled out from reference TRBV28 and TRBJ2-7, the complete variable domain reads DVKVTQSSRYLVKRTGEKVFLECVQDMDHENMFWYRQDPGLGLRLIYFSYDVKMKEKGDIPEGYSVSREKKERFSLILESASTNQTSMYLCASSNPQSKQYFGPGTRLTVT.

The CDR3 nucleotides read TGCGCCAGCAGTGACTCACATGGGTCCTACAATGAGCAGTTCTTC. Its protein product is CASSDSHGSYNEQFF. V and J are TRBV10-1 and TRBJ2-1; D unclear. This CDR3 has 15 amino acids. Germline CDR1 is WNHNN and CDR2 is SYGVQD (reference sequence). V shed 3 bases and J shed 1 base, with 10 bases lying between them.

This sequence joins TRBV11-3 and TRBJ2-1; no definite D call. V was cut by 1 base and J by 5 bases, with 9 bases left in between. The V gene's germline CDR1 is SGHNT and CDR2 YENEEA. This CDR3 contains 14 residues. Here the CDR3 reads CASSLGFSHNEQFF. The CDR3 DNA reads TGTGCCAGCAGCTTAGGGTTTAGCCACAATGAGCAGTTCTTC.

This clone has just a few counts. This rearrangement joins TRBV6-5 to TRBJ2-5, with D perhaps matching TRBD1 (6 bases). This CDR3 is 13 amino acids long. The V end was cut by 6 bases, the J end by 4 bases, with 12 bases between. CDR1 and CDR2 from the germline V gene are MNHEY and SVGAGI. As DNA, the CDR3 is TGTGCCAGCAGCCAGGGGTTGGGAGAGACCCAGTACTTC. Translation gives CASSQGLGETQYF.

The rearrangement uses TRBV9 and TRBJ2-3; D uncertain. The V gene lost 4 bases and the J gene lost 1 base, with 22 bases spanning the gap. The CDR3 is 18 amino acids. Germline CDR1 and CDR2: SGDLS and YYNGEE. DNA of the CDR3: TGTGCCAGCAGCAAAGGTCGGGCCCCCCTAGACGGCACAGATACGCAGTATTTT. Translating gives CASSKGRAPLDGTDTQYF.

The chain employs TRBV5-1 and TRBJ2-1; D uncertain. The V gene's germline CDR1 is SGHRS and CDR2 YFSETQ. The CDR3 is 15 residues long. V shed 3 bases and J shed 0 bases, with 10 bases lying between them. The CDR3 region is CASSSDGPSYNEQFF. CDR3 nucleotides: TGCGCCAGCAGCTCGGACGGACCCTCCTACAATGAGCAGTTCTTC.

The rearrangement joins TRBV6-6 to TRBJ2-3; D is perhaps TRBD1 or TRBD2 (5 bases each). The CDR3 sequence is 12 residues long. Germline CDR1 and CDR2: MNHNY and SVGAGI (reference sequence). V shed 11 bases and J shed 4 bases, with 13 bases lying between them. For the CDR3, the DNA is TGTGCCGCCGGGACGGGATCAGATACGCAGTATTTT. Protein: CAAGTGSDTQYF.

The gene calls are TRBV7-2 and TRBJ2-7; D gene ambiguous. The V and J ends lost 5 bases and 0 bases respectively, with 11 bases between them. Germline V gene sequence: CDR1 SGHTA, CDR2 FQGNSA. The CDR3 consists of 14 residues. CDR3 bases: TGTGCCAGCAGCCGCCTCCGCTCCTCCTACGAGCAGTACTTC. It is translated as CASSRLRSSYEQYF.

This sequence joins TRBV6-6 and TRBJ1-2, with a possible D match to TRBD1 (5 bases). This CDR3 spans 14 amino acids. The V and J ends lost 0 bases and 5 bases respectively, with 10 bases between them. CDR1 is MNHNY, CDR2 SVGAGI, per germline (reference sequence). CDR3 residues: CASSYSGTDYGYTF. The CDR3 nucleotides are TGTGCCAGCAGTTACTCCGGGACGGATTATGGCTACACCTTC.

The chain has TRBV19 and TRBJ1-1; D is possibly TRBD1 (5 bases). Germline values: CDR1 LNHDA, CDR2 SQIVND (reference sequence). Between the trimmed V and J ends, which lost 10 bases and 1 base, there was a span of 13 bases. This CDR3 spans 13 amino acids. CDR3 amino acids: CAMTSGANTEAFF. The CDR3 DNA reads TGTGCCATGACGTCCGGGGCGAACACTGAAGCTTTCTTT.

The chain recombines TRBV7-9 with TRBJ1-6; D possibly corresponds to TRBD1 (5 bases). The CDR3 runs to 16 residues. V lost 4 bases and J 5 bases, leaving 15 bases between the germline ends. Germline V gene data show CDR1 as SEHNR and CDR2 as FQNEAQ (reference sequence). CDR3 nucleotides: TGTGCCAGCAGCTCCCGTGGGATGGGGCATAATTCACCCCTCCACTTT. It is translated as CASSSRGMGHNSPLHF.

The chain carries TRBV5-3 and TRBJ1-5, with D maybe TRBD1 (5 bases). TRBV5-3 is recorded as an ORF, its role being uncertain. The CDR3 extends over 19 amino acids. Trimming took 6 bases from V and 1 from J, leaving 26 bases between them. As DNA, the CDR3 is TGTGCCAGAAACCTTAAGGAAGTGACAGATCCTAAGAGCAATCAGCCCCAGCATTTT. As protein: CARNLKEVTDPKSNQPQHF.

This clone is a singleton in its sample. This CDR3 is also generated by other DNA sequences in the sample. The rearrangement joins TRBV24-1 to TRBJ1-4; D uncertain. Germline CDR1 KGHDR, CDR2 SFDVKD. V was shortened by 4 bases and J by 0 bases, with 5 bases between the two germline ends. The CDR3 contains 14 residues. The CDR3 is CATSDSTTNEKLFF. CDR3 in DNA: TGTGCCACCAGTGACAGTACAACTAATGAAAAACTGTTTTTT.

The V call is TRBV5-1, the J call TRBJ1-2, with 8 bases that match TRBD1. This CDR3 has 14 amino acids. V lost 3 bases to trimming and J lost 6 bases; unmatched junction nucleotides: 7. The germline CDR1 and CDR2 sequences are SGHRS and YFSETQ. The chain's CDR3 is CASSSQGEINGYTF. The CDR3 DNA sequence: TGCGCCAGCAGCTCACAGGGGGAAATTAATGGCTACACCTTC.

The chain is built from TRBV21-1 and TRBJ1-4; TRBD1 is the table's D call, not checked against the DNA. TRBV21-1 represents a pseudogene. The CDR3 runs 15 residues. The CDR3 DNA reads TGTGCCAGCAGCAAGACACTTCTGTTTAATGAAAAACTGTTTTTT. Translating it yields CASSKTLLFNEKLFF.